This T cell receptor (beta chain) was captured in a study of OX40 agonist ivuxolimab in advanced cancers. Study-wide findings and caveats: At 0.1 to 3.0 mg/kg, clonal expansion of CD4+ and CD8+ blood T cells had occurred by week 6.

Measured with immunoSEQ multiplex PCR; TCRdb has only the in-frame clones, and not every one. The sample lists about 160,000 clones, 90% to 95% occurring once. The CDR3 spans 16 residues. Trimming removed 3 bases from V and 5 bases from J; junction bases left unmatched: 7. CDR1 is KGHSH and CDR2 is LQKENI in the germline V gene. About this clone itself: What it recognizes is unknown.

This sequence was found in an adult with an advanced solid tumor such as melanoma, head and neck, liver or kidney cancer. Source: CD4+ or CD8+ T cells sorted from blood, taken in a trial of the OX40 agonist ivuxolimab. The chain recombines TRBV18 with TRBJ2-2, with TRBD1 matching 9 bases. CDR3 in amino acids: CASSPPNRGQTGELFF. Here the CDR3 DNA reads TGTGCCAGCTCACCGCCGAACAGGGGGCAGACCGGGGAGCTGTTTTTT.